This TCR beta chain was obtained from a study of T cell repertoires in cytomegalovirus infection. Study outcomes and limitations: Within the response measured ex vivo, HLA-C-restricted CMV-specific TCR beta clonotypes were dominant.

This clonotype appeared many times. What it recognizes is unknown. Germline V gene sequence: CDR1 SEHNR, CDR2 FQNEAQ (reference sequence). The CDR3 consists of 15 residues. The germline V and J ends were trimmed by 5 bases and 6 bases, with 19 bases remaining between them. TCRdb re-derived calls from the reads in MiXCR, one entry per CDR3 protein. Of nearly 650,000 distinct CDR3 sequences in the sample, 24% were seen once. The chain joins TRBV7-9 to TRBJ1-2, with D possibly matching TRBD1 (5 bases). This TCR was recovered from a human donor in good health (CMV status not recorded). Some clones in this sample may be carry-over from other donors' samples. Specimen: CD8+ T cells from PBMCs. The CDR3, as DNA: TGTGCCAGCAGCCCGGGACGGGGTCAAACGGATGGCTACACCTTC. It translates to CASSPGRGQTDGYTF. The entire variable domain, with the rest obtained from reference TRBV7-9 and TRBJ1-2, is as follows: DTGVSQNPRHKITKRGQNVTFRCDPISEHNRLYWYRQTLGQGPEFLTYFQNEAQLEKSRLLSDRFSAERPKGSFSTLEIQRTEQGDSAMYLCASSPGRGQTDGYTFGSGTRLTVV.